This TCR beta chain was identified in a study of blood T cell repertoires in COVID-19. Across the whole study: COVID-19 samples, acute and convalescent, were from the United States, Italy and Spain. In each case, the material was cDNA or gDNA derived from T cells, B-cell-depleted T cells, or PBMCs.

V lost 3 bases, J lost 1 base, and 10 bases lay in between. This CDR3 region has 14 residues. CDR1 and CDR2 (germline): SGHTA, FQGTGA. Authors' processing steps: Estimates of nucleated cell counts were drawn from the amplification of reference gene primers. The data were produced by immunoSEQ multiplex PCR, yet TCRdb's version contains in-frame clones alone and is incomplete. Clonal size and the V and J genes are those of that table, whereas D and trimming came from the DNA. The sample records approximately 200,000 clones, approximately 90% being singletons. With regard to this clone: This specimen includes other DNA sequences encoding the same CDR3.

The receptor's source is a man aged 65-85 years with acute or convalescent COVID-19. The sample consisted of peripheral blood. The chain is built from TRBV7-3 and TRBJ2-7; perhaps TRBD2 as D (6 bases). CDR3 loop: CASSLGRGSYEQYF. The DNA of the CDR3 is TGTGCCAGCAGCTTGGGGCGGGGTTCCTACGAGCAGTACTTC.